This TCR beta chain is from a study of post-analysis software for immune sequencing data. The CDR3 runs 15 residues. CDR1 and CDR2 (germline): SGHTA, FQGNSA. The V segment lost 5 bases and the J segment 10 bases; nucleotides outside the gene matches: 11. This clonotype was observed once. The antigen is not known. Whole-study results and caveats: Those with multiple sclerosis, the patient group, showed significantly lower normalized Chao1 diversity than controls. The study found TRBV5-6, TRBV5-1 and TRBV20-1 among four to six TRBV segments more frequent in patients than controls.

The TCR beta cDNA libraries contained unique molecular identifiers. With roughly 1 to 10 million T cells as the source, about half a million cDNA molecules resulted. MiXCR, applied by TCRdb to the PCR reads, yields one record per CDR3 protein. The table records around 700,000 distinct CDR3 sequences, approximately 59% of them present only once. Sequencing was done on a sample of blood. The receptor's source is a girl aged 2-15 years with multiple sclerosis. The chain has TRBV7-2 and TRBJ2-1; 10 nucleotides match TRBD1. CDR3 coding DNA: TGTGCCAGCAGCATAAGAGGACAGGGGGATTGGGAGCAGTTCTTC. Encoded protein: CASSIRGQGDWEQFF. Supplemented by reference TRBV7-2 and TRBJ2-1, the full variable domain reads GAGVSQSPSNKVTEKGKDVELRCDPISGHTALYWYRQSLGQGLEFLIYFQGNSAPDKSGLPSDRFSAERTGGSVSTLTIQRTQQEDSAVYLCASSIRGQGDWEQFFGPGTRLTVL.